This T cell receptor beta chain was identified during a study of CD8 T cells in ankylosing spondylitis. Study outcomes and limitations: According to the report, clones linked to the disease were significantly enriched in matched synovial fluid samples taken from ankylosing spondylitis patients. A TCR beta motif of several highly homologous variants seemed to mark ankylosing spondylitis blood.

The CDR3 covers 14 residues. The ends were cut back, 6 bases at V and 7 bases at J, with 16 bases in the middle. Construction of TCR beta libraries was performed using quantitative 5'-RACE with molecular barcodes. TCRdb itself ran the 5' RACE reads through MiXCR, one entry per CDR3 protein. The repertoire includes around 53,000 distinct CDR3 sequences, 7.4% of them detected once, and around 7.8% sits in the top ten. This clonotype was counted many times. Its matching antigen is unknown. The sequence was obtained from a female donor with ankylosing spondylitis or in good health (not recorded which). Specimen: blood, either unsorted or a sorted T cell fraction (not recorded which). The V call is TRBV12-3 or TRBV12-4, the J call TRBJ1-5; D is unresolved. The CDR3 DNA sequence: TGTGCCAGCAGCCCTGTCCCGACGGGGCAGCCCCAGCATTTT. Its protein is CASSPVPTGQPQHF.